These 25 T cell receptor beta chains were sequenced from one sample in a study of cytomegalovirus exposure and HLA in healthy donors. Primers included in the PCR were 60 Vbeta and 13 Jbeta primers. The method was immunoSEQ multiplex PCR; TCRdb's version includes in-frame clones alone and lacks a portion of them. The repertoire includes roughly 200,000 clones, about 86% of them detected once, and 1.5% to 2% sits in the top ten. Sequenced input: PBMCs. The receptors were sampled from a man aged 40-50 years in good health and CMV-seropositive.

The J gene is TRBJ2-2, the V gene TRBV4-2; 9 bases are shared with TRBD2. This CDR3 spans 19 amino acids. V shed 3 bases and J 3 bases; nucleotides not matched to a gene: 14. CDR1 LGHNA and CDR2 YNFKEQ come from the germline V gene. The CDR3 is CASSQPIKVAGEDTGELFF. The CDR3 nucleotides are TGTGCCAGCAGCCAGCCTATAAAGGTAGCGGGAGAAGACACCGGGGAGCTGTTTTTT.

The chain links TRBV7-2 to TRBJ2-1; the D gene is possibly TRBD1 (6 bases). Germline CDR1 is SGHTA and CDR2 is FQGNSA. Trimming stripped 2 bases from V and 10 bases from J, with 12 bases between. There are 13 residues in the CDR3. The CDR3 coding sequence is TGTGCCAGCAGCTTACGCAGGGGCGGCGAGCAGTTCTTC. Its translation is CASSLRRGGEQFF.

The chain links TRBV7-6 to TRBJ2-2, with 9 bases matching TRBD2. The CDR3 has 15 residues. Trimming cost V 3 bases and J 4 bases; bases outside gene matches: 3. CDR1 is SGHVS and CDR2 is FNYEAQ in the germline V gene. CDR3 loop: CASSFRLAATGELFF. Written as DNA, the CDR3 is TGTGCCAGCAGCTTCAGACTAGCGGCCACCGGGGAGCTGTTTTTT. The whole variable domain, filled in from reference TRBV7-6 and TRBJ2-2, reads GAGVSQSPRYKVTKRGQDVALRCDPISGHVSLYWYRQALGQGPEFLTYFNYEAQQDKSGLPNDRFSAERPEGSISTLTIQRTEQRDSAMYRCASSFRLAATGELFFGEGSRLTVL.

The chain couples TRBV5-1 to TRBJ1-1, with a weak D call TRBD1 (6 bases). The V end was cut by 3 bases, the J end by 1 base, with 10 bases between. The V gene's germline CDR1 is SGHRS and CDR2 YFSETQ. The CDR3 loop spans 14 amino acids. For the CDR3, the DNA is TGCGCCAGCAGCTCCGGGACACAGAACACTGAAGCTTTCTTT. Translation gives CASSSGTQNTEAFF.

CDR3 sequence: CASSSGQGRSLDTQYF. CDR3 bases: TGTGCCAGCAGTTCTGGACAGGGACGTTCACTAGATACGCAGTATTTT. V and J are TRBV2 and TRBJ2-3; 8 bases align to TRBD1. Trimming at V came to 5 bases and at J to 5 bases, leaving 12 bases not matched to a gene. This CDR3 has 16 residues. From germline, CDR1 is SNHLY and CDR2 FYNNEI. Variable domain in full (rest from reference TRBV2 and TRBJ2-3): EPEVTQTPSHQVTQMGQEVILRCVPISNHLYFYWYRQILGQKVEFLVSFYNNEISEKSEIFDDQFSVERPDGSNFTLKIRSTKLEDSAMYFCASSSGQGRSLDTQYFGPGTRLTVL.

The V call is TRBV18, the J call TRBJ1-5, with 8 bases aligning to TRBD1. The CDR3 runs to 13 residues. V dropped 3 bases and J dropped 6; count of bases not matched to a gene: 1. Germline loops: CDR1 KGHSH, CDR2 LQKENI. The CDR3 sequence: CASSPDRVQPQHF. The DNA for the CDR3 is TGTGCCAGCTCACCGGACAGGGTTCAGCCCCAGCATTTT. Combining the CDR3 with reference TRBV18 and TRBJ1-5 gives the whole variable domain NAGVMQNPRHLVRRRGQEARLRCSPMKGHSHVYWYRQLPEEGLKFMVYLQKENIIDESGMPKERFSAEFPKEGPSILRIQQVVRGDSAAYFCASSPDRVQPQHFGDGTRLSIL.

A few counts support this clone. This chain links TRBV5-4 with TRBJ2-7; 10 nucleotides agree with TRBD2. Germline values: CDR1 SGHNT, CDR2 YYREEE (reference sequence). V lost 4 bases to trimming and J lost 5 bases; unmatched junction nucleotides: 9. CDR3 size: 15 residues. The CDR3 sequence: CASSPGLAEPHEQYF. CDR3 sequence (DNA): TGTGCCAGCAGCCCAGGACTAGCGGAGCCACACGAGCAGTACTTC.

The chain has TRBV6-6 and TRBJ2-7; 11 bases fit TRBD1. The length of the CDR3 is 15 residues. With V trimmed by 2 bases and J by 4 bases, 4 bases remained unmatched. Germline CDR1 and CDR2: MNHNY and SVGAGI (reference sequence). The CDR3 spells CASSYGWDRGYEQYF. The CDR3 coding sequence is TGTGCCAGCAGTTACGGTTGGGACAGGGGGTACGAGCAGTACTTC.

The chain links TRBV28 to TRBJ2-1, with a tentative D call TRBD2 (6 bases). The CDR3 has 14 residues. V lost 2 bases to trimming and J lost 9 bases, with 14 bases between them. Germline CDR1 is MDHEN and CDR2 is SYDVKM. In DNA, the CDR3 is TGTGCCAGCAGTTTAATGCGGGGTGGGGGTGAGCAGTTCTTC. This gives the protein CASSLMRGGGEQFF.

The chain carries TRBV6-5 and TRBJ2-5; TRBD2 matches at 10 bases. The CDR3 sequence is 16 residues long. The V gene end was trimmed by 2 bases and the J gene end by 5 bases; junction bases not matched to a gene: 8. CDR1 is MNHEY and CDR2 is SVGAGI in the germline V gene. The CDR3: CASSYGLAGVGETQYF. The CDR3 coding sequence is TGTGCCAGCAGTTACGGGCTAGCGGGAGTAGGGGAGACCCAGTACTTC.

Written as DNA, the CDR3 is TGTGCCAGCAGTGAAAAGCCCCCTTCAGCGGGAATTTCCTACAATGAGCAGTTCTTC. Residues: CASSEKPPSAGISYNEQFF. This chain joins TRBV6-1 and TRBJ2-1, with 7 nucleotides matching TRBD2. Germline loops: CDR1 MNHNS, CDR2 SASEGT. The length of the CDR3 is 19 residues. V was clipped by 2 bases and J by 1 base; unmatched bases: 14.

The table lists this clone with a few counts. CDR3 protein: CASRAGTNTDTQYF. As DNA, the CDR3 is TGTGCCAGCAGGGCCGGGACAAACACAGATACGCAGTATTTT. The rearrangement joins TRBV5-4 to TRBJ2-3; D may be TRBD1 (6 bases). CDR3 length equals 14 residues. Germline CDR1 reads SGHNT; CDR2 reads YYREEE (reference sequence). Deletions cut 5 bases from V and 2 bases from J, with 12 bases between.

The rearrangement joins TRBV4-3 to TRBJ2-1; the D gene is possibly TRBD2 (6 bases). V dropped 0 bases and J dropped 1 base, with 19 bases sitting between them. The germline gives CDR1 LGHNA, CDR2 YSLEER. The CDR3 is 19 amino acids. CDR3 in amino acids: CASSQEGRTQSLSYNEQFF. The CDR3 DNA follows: TGCGCCAGCAGCCAAGAGGGGAGGACACAGTCACTGTCCTACAATGAGCAGTTCTTC.

The CDR3 loop reads CATSRGTGKGGYTF. CDR3 sequence (DNA): TGTGCCACCAGCAGAGGAACAGGGAAGGGAGGCTACACCTTC. The chain carries TRBV15 and TRBJ1-2; tentative D call: TRBD1 (6 bases). CDR1 and CDR2 (germline): LNHNV, YYDKDF (reference sequence). The CDR3 loop spans 14 amino acids. Trimming removed 1 base at V and 8 bases at J, with 14 bases between.

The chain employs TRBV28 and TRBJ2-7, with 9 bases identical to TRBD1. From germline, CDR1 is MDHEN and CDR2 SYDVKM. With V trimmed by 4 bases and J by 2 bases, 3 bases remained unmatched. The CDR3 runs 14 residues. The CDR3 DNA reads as TGTGCCAGCAGTTACAGGGGGCTAACCTACGAGCAGTACTTC. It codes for CASSYRGLTYEQYF.

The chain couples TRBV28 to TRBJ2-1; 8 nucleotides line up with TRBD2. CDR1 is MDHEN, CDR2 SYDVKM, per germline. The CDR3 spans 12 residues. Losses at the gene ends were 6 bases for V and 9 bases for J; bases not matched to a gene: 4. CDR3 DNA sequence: TGTGCCAGCAGGGAAGCGGGAGTTGAGCAGTTCTTC. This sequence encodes CASREAGVEQFF.

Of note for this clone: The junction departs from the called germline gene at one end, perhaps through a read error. CDR3 sequence reads: CASSLEGPGGELFF. CDR3 in DNA: TGTGCTAGCAGCTTAGAGGGGCCCGGCGGGGAGCTGTTTTTT. The rearrangement joins TRBV7-7 to TRBJ2-2, with D perhaps being TRBD1 or TRBD2 (5 bases each). This CDR3 comprises 14 residues. The V gene's germline CDR1 is SSHAT and CDR2 FNYEAQ (reference sequence).

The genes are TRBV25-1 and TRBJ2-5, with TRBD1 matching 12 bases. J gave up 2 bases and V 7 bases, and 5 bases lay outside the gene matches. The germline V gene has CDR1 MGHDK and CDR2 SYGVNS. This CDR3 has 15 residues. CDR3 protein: CASIGTGGRQETQYF. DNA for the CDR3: TGTGCCAGCATAGGGACAGGGGGCCGACAAGAGACCCAGTACTTC. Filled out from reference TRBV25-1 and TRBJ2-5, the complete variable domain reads EADIYQTPRYLVIGTGKKITLECSQTMGHDKMYWYQQDPGMELHLIHYSYGVNSTEKGDLSSESTVSRIRTEHFPLTLESARPSHTSQYLCASIGTGGRQETQYFGPGTRLLVL.

Here the CDR3 reads CAGTTGSGSYEQYF. The DNA for the CDR3 is TGTGCCGGGACTACGGGGAGTGGTTCCTACGAGCAGTACTTC. This chain joins TRBV6-5 and TRBJ2-7, with TRBD2 matching over 7 bases. CDR3 length: 14 residues. Germline V lookup: CDR1 MNHEY, CDR2 SVGAGI. J gave up 1 base and V 11 bases, and 11 bases lay outside the gene matches.

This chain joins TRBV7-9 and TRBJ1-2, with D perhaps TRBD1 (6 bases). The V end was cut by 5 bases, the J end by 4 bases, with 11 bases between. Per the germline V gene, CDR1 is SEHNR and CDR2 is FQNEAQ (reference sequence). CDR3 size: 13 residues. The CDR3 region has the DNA TGTGCCAGCAGCGACAGGTTTGGCTATGGCTACACCTTC. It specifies CASSDRFGYGYTF. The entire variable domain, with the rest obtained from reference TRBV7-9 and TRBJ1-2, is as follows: DTGVSQNPRHKITKRGQNVTFRCDPISEHNRLYWYRQTLGQGPEFLTYFQNEAQLEKSRLLSDRFSAERPKGSFSTLEIQRTEQGDSAMYLCASSDRFGYGYTFGSGTRLTVV.

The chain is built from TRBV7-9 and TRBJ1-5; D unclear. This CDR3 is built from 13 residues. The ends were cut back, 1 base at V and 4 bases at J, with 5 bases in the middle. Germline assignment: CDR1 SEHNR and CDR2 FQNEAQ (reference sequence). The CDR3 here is CASSLVQNQPQHF. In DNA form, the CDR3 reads TGTGCCAGCAGCTTAGTTCAAAATCAGCCCCAGCATTTT. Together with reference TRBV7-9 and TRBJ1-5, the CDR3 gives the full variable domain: DTGVSQNPRHKITKRGQNVTFRCDPISEHNRLYWYRQTLGQGPEFLTYFQNEAQLEKSRLLSDRFSAERPKGSFSTLEIQRTEQGDSAMYLCASSLVQNQPQHFGDGTRLSIL.

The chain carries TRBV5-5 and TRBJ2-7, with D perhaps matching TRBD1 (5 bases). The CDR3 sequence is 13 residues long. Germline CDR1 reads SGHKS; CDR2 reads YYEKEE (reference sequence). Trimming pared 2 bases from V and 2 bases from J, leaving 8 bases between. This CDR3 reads CASSLPGTYEQYF. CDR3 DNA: TGTGCCAGCAGCTTACCAGGGACCTACGAGCAGTACTTC. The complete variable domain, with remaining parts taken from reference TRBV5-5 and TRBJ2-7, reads DAGVTQSPTHLIKTRGQQVTLRCSPISGHKSVSWYQQVLGQGPQFIFQYYEKEERGRGNFPDRFSARQFPNYSSELNVNALLLGDSALYLCASSLPGTYEQYFGPGTRLTVT.

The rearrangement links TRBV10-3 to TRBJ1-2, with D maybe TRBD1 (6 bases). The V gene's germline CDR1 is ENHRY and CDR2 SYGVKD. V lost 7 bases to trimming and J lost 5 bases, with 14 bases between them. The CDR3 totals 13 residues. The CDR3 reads CAIKRQVGYGYTF. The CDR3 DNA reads TGTGCCATCAAAAGACAGGTTGGGTATGGCTACACCTTC.

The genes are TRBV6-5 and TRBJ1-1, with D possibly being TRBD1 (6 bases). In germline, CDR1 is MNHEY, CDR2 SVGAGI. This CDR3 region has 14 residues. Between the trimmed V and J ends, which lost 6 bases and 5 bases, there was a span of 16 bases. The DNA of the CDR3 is TGTGCCAGCAGCCACGGGCAGGGGAGAACTGAAGCTTTCTTT. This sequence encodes CASSHGQGRTEAFF.

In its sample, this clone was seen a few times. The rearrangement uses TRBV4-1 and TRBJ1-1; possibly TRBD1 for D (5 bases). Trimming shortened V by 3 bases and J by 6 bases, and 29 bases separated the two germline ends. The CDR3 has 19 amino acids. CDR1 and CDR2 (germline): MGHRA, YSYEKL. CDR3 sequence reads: CASSHLIPIFRGRGAEAFF. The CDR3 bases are TGCGCCAGCAGCCATCTAATCCCAATTTTTCGGGGGAGAGGCGCTGAAGCTTTCTTT.